This is a list of T cell receptor beta chains from one sample in a study of blood T cell repertoires in COVID-19. Method: immunoSEQ multiplex PCR; TCRdb's copy keeps in-frame clones and lacks some. This sample has some 430,000 clones, with less than 95% found just once. Sequenced: PBMCs or T cells enriched from blood (not recorded which). The receptors shown here come from a man aged 18 to 30 who had recovered from COVID-19. CDR3s include the opening cysteine and the closing phenylalanine or tryptophan. A D gene is named only where the DNA matches it firmly. The listing skips clone size in some rows; elsewhere it reads once, few, many or a size class.

-,TRBD2,TRBV19,TRBJ2-7,CASRLAGGTYEQYF,TGTGCCAGTAGATTAGCGGGAGGGACCTACGAGCAGTACTTC
-,-,TRBV3-1/TRBV3-2,TRBJ1-3,CASSPRDTLGNTIYF,TGTGCCAGCAGCCCCCGGGACACACTGGGAAACACCATATATTTT
medium-sized,TRBD1,TRBV29-1,TRBJ2-1,CSVISDRADEQFF,TGCAGCGTTATCTCGGACAGGGCAGATGAGCAGTTCTTC
-,-,TRBV6-5,TRBJ1-4,CASRGGRATNEKLFF,TGTGCCAGCAGGGGGGGGAGGGCAACTAATGAAAAACTGTTTTTT
-,-,TRBV18,TRBJ2-3,CASSPPTNTDTQYF,TGTGCCAGCTCACCACCGACTAACACAGATACGCAGTATTTT
once,-,TRBV27,TRBJ1-4,CASSPRTLEKLFF,TGTGCCAGCAGTCCAAGGACTCTTGAAAAACTGTTTTTT
-,-,TRBV5-1,TRBJ1-4,CASSGEGAREKLFF,TGCGCCAGCAGCGGGGAGGGAGCGCGGGAAAAACTGTTTTTT
-,-,TRBV29-1,TRBJ1-1,CSVEGGEWGLEAFF,TGCAGCGTTGAGGGCGGGGAGTGGGGCCTTGAAGCTTTCTTT
-,TRBD1,TRBV15,TRBJ1-5,CATSTSGGAGQPQHF,TGTGCCACCAGCACCTCAGGGGGCGCGGGGCAGCCCCAGCATTTT
-,TRBD2,TRBV7-3,TRBJ2-1,CASSLDWTSSYNEQFF,TGTGCCAGCAGCTTAGACTGGACTAGTTCCTACAATGAGCAGTTCTTC